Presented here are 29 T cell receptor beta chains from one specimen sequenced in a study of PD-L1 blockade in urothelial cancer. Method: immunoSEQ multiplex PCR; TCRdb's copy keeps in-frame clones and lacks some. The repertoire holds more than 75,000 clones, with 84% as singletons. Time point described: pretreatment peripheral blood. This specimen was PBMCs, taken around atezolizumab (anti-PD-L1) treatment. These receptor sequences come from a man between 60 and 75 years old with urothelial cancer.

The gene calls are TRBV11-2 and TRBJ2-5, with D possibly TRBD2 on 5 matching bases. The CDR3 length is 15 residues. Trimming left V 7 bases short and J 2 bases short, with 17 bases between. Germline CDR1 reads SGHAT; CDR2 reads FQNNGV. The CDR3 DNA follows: TGTGCCAGCAACTCGGGATCTGGCGGACAAGAGACCCAGTACTTC. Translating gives CASNSGSGGQETQYF.

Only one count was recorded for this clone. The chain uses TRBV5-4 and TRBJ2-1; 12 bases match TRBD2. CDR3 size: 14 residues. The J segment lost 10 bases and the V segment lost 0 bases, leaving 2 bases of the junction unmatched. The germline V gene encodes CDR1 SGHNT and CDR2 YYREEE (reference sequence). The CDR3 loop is CASSLGLAGEEQFF. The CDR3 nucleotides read TGTGCCAGCAGCTTGGGACTAGCGGGAGAGGAGCAGTTCTTC.

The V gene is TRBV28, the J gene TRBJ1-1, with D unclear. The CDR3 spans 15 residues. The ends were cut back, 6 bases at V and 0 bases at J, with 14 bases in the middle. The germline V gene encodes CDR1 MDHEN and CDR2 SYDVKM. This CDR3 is CASRSPTGMNTEAFF. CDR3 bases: TGTGCCAGCAGATCACCGACGGGGATGAACACTGAAGCTTTCTTT.

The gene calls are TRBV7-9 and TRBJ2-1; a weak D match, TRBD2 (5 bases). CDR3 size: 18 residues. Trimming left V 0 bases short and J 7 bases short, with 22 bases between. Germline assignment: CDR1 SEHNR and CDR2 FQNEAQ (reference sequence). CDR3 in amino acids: CASSLAGSGVASGNEQFF. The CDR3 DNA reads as TGTGCCAGCAGCTTAGCGGGGTCTGGGGTAGCTTCGGGGAATGAGCAGTTCTTC.

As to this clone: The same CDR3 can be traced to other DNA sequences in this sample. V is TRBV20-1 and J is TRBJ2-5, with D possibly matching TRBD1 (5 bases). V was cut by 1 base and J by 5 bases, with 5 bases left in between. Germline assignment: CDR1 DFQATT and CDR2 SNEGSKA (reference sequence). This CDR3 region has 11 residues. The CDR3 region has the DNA TGCAGTGCTAGAGCAGGGGAGACCCAGTACTTC. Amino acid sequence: CSARAGETQYF.

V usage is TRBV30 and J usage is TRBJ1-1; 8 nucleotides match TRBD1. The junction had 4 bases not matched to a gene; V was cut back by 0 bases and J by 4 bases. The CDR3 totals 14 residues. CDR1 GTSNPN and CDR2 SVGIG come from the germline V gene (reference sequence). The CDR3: CAWSVRQGTTEAFF. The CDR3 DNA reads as TGTGCCTGGAGTGTACGACAGGGGACCACTGAAGCTTTCTTT. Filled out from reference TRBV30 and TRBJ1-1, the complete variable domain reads SQTIHQWPATLVQPVGSPLSLECTVEGTSNPNLYWYRQAAGRGLQLLFYSVGIGQISSEVPQNLSASRPQDRQFILSSKKLLLSDSGFYLCAWSVRQGTTEAFFGQGTRLTVV.

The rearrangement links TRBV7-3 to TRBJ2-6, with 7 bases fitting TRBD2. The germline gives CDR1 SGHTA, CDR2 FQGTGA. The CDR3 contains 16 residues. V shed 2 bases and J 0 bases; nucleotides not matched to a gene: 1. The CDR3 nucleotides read TGTGCCAGCAGCTTATGGGGGGGCTCTGGGGCCAACGTCCTGACTTTC. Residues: CASSLWGGSGANVLTF.

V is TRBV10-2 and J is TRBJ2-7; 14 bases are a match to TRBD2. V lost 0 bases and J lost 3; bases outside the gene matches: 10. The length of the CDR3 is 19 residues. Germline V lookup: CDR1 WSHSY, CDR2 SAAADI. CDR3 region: CASSESTPGLAGDFYEQYF. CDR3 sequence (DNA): TGCGCCAGCAGTGAGTCGACGCCGGGACTAGCGGGAGACTTCTACGAGCAGTACTTC.

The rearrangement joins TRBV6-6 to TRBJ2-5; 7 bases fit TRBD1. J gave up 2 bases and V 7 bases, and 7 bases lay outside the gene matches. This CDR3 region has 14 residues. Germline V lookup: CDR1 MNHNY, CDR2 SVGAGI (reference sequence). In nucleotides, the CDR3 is TGTGCCAGCACTTCGGACAGGAAACAAGAGACCCAGTACTTC. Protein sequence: CASTSDRKQETQYF.

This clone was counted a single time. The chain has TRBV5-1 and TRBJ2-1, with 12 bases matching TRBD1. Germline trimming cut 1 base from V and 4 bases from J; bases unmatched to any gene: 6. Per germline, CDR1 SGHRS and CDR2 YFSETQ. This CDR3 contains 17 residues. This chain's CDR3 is CASSLSGTGGMYNEQFF. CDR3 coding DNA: TGCGCCAGCAGCTTGAGCGGGACAGGGGGCATGTACAATGAGCAGTTCTTC.

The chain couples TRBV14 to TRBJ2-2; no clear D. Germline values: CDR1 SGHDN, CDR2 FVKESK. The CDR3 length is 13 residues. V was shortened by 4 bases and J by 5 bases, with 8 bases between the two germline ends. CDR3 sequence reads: CASSRDMTGELFF. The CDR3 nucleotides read TGTGCCAGCAGCCGCGACATGACCGGGGAGCTGTTTTTT.

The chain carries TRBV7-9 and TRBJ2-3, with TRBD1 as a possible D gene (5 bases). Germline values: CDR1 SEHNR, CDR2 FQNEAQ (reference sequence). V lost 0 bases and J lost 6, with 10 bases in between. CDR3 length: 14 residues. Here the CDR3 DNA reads TGTGCCAGCAGCTTAGCAGGGGCTTCGGATACGCAGTATTTT. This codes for CASSLAGASDTQYF.

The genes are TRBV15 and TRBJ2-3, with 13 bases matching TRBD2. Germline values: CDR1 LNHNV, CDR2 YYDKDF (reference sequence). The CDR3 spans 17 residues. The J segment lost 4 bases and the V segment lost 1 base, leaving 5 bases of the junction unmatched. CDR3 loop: CATSRGGGLAGSDTQYF. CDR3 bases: TGTGCCACCAGCAGAGGGGGGGGACTAGCGGGGTCAGATACGCAGTATTTT.

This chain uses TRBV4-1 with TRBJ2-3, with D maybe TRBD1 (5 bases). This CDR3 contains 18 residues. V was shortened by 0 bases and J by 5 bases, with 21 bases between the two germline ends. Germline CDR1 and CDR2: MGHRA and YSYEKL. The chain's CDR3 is CASSQDRTLGPALDTQYF. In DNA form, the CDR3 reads TGCGCCAGCAGCCAAGATCGGACCCTGGGGCCTGCGTTAGATACGCAGTATTTT.

In nucleotides, the CDR3 is TGTGCCACGGGACAGGACTCCTACGAGCAGTACTTC. Amino acids: CATGQDSYEQYF. The rearrangement uses TRBV2 and TRBJ2-7; 8 bases are a match to TRBD1. V was clipped by 10 bases and J by 0 bases; unmatched bases: 2. This CDR3 is built from 12 residues. CDR1 and CDR2 from the germline V gene are SNHLY and FYNNEI.

CDR3 sequence: CASSLGQTSATNEKLFF. As DNA, the CDR3 is TGTGCCAGCAGCCTTGGACAGACAAGTGCAACTAATGAAAAACTGTTTTTT. The V call is TRBV5-8, the J call TRBJ1-4; a possible D gene is TRBD1 (6 bases). V lost 4 bases to trimming and J lost 0 bases, with 16 bases between them. The CDR3 contains 17 residues. Germline CDR1 is SGHTS and CDR2 is YDEGEE.

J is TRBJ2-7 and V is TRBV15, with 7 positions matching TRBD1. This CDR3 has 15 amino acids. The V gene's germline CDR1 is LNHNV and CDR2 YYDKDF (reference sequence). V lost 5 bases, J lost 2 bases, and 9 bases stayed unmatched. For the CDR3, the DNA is TGTGCCACCAGCCCAGAGGGGGCCCCGACCTACGAGCAGTACTTC. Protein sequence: CATSPEGAPTYEQYF.

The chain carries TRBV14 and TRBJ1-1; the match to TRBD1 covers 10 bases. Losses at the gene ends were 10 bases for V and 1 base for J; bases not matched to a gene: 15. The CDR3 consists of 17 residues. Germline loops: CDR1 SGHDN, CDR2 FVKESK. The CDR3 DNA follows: TGTGCCACCGACGGAGGGACAGGGGATTGGTGGAACACTGAAGCTTTCTTT. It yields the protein CATDGGTGDWWNTEAFF.

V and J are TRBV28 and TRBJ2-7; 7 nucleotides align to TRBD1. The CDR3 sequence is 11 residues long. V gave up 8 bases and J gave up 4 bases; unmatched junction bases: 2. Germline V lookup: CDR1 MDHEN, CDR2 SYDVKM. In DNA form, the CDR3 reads TGTGCCAGCGGACAGGCGTACGAGCAGTACTTC. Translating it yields CASGQAYEQYF.

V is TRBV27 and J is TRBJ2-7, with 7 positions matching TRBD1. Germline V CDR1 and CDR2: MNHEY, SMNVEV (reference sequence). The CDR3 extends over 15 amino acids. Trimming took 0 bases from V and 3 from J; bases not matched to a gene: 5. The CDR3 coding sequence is TGTGCCAGCAGTTTATCAGGGGGCATGTACTACGAGCAGTACTTC. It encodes CASSLSGGMYYEQYF.

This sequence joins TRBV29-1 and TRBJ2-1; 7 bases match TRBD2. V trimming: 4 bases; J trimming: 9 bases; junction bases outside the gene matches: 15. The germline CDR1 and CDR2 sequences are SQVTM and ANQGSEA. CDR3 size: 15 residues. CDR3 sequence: CSVVLTGTTNTEQFF. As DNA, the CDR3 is TGCAGCGTTGTACTCACCGGGACTACGAACACTGAGCAGTTCTTC.

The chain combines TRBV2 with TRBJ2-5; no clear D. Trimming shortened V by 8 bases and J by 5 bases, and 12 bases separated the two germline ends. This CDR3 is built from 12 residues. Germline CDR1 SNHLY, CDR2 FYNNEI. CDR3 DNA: TGTGCCAGCCGGCGGCCTCAGGAGACCCAGTACTTC. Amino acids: CASRRPQETQYF.

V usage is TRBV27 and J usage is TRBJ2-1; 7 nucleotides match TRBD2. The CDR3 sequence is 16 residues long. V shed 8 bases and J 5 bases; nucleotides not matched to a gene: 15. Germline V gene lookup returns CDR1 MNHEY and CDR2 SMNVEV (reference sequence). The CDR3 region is CASSQSESSGHNEQFF. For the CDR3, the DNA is TGTGCCAGCTCCCAAAGCGAGTCTAGCGGTCACAATGAGCAGTTCTTC.

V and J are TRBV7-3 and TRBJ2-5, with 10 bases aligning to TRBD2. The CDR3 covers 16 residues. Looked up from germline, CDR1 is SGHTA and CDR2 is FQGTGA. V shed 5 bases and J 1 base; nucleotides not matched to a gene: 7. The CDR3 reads CASSLSSGGSQETQYF. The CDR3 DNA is TGTGCCAGCAGCCTCTCTAGCGGGGGTTCCCAAGAGACCCAGTACTTC.

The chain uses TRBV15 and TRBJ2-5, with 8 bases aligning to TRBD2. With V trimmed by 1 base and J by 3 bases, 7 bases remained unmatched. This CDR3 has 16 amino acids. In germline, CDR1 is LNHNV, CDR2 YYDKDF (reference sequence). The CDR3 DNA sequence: TGTGCCACCAGCAGAGGTGGTAGCGGGGCCAAAGAGACCCAGTACTTC. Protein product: CATSRGGSGAKETQYF.

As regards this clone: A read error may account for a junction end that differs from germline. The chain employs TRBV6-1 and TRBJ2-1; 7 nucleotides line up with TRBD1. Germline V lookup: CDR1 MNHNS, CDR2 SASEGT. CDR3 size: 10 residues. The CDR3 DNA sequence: TGTGCCAGCAAGACAGGGATGTGGATCTTC. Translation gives CASKTGMWIF.

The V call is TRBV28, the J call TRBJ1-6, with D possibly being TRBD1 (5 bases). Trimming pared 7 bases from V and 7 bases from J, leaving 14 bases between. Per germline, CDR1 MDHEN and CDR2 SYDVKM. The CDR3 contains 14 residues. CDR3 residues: CASNLRALNSPLHF. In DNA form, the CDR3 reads TGTGCCAGCAACCTCAGGGCCCTAAATTCACCCCTCCACTTT.

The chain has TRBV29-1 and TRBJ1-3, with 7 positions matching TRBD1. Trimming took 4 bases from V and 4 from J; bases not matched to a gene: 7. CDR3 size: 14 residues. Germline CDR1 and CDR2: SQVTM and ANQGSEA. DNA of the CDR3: TGCAGCGTTGGGCATGGGACAGAAGGAAACACCATATATTTT. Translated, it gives CSVGHGTEGNTIYF.

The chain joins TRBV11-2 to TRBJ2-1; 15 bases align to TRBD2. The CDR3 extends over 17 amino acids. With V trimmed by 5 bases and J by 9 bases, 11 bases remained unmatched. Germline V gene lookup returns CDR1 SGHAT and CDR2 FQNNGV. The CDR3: CASSAIGLAGGYGEQFF. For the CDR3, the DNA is TGTGCCAGCAGCGCTATAGGACTAGCGGGAGGGTACGGTGAGCAGTTCTTC.